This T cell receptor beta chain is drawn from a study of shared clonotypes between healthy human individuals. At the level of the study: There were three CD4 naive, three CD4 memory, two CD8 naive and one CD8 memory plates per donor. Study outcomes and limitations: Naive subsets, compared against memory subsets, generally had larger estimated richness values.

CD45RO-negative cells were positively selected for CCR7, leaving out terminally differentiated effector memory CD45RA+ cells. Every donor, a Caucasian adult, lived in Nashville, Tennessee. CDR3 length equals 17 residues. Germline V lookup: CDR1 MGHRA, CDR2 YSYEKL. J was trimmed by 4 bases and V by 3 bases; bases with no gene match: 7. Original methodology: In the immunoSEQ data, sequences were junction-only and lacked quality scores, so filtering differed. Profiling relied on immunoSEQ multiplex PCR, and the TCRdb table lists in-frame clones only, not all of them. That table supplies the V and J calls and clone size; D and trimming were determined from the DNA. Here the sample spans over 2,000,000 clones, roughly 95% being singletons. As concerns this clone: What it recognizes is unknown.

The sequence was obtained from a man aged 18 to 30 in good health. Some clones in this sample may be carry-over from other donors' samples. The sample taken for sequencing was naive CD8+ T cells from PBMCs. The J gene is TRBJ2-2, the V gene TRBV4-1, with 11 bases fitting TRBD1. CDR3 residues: CASSHHSGQGGTGELFF. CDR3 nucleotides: TGCGCCAGCAGCCACCACTCGGGACAGGGGGGCACCGGGGAGCTGTTTTTT.